Presented here are 15 T cell receptor beta chains from one specimen sequenced in a study of human T cells and chemical hapten exposure. TCRdb re-analysed the RACE reads in MiXCR, keeping a single row per CDR3 protein. This sample has about 400,000 distinct CDR3 sequences, with about 6% found just once. Time point of the sample: patch test 2, 6 weeks after DPC sensitization. Regarding treatment: therapeutic diphenylcyclopropenone sensitization with weekly scalp DPC. Specimen: whole blood, collected in connection with sensitization to the hapten diphenylcyclopropenone (DPC). The receptors were gathered from a woman between 18 and 29 years old with alopecia areata. Some clones in this sample may be carry-over from other donors' samples.

V and J are TRBV5-1 and TRBJ1-2, with 8 bases identical to TRBD1. The CDR3 length is 14 residues. Germline CDR1 is SGHRS and CDR2 is YFSETQ. The junction had 4 bases not matched to a gene; V was cut back by 0 bases and J by 6 bases. The CDR3 is CASSLGTGRDGYTF. The CDR3 DNA is TGCGCCAGCAGCTTGGGGACAGGGAGAGATGGCTACACCTTC.

Many counts were recorded for this clonotype. The chain joins TRBV5-6 to TRBJ1-6, with a tentative D call TRBD1 (6 bases). Germline loops: CDR1 SGHDT, CDR2 YYEEEE. Trimming removed 1 base at V and 7 bases at J, with 9 bases between. This CDR3 region has 14 residues. The CDR3, as DNA: TGTGCCAGCAGCTTGCAGGGGCGGAATTCACCCCTCCACTTT. Translation: CASSLQGRNSPLHF.

CDR3 nucleotide sequence: TGTGCCAGCAGTAAGCGGGGCGCGGAGACCCAGTACTTC. The encoded protein is CASSKRGAETQYF. V and J are TRBV12-3 or TRBV12-4 and TRBJ2-5, with 7 nucleotides matching TRBD2. Trimming removed 5 bases from V and 5 bases from J; junction bases left unmatched: 5. CDR3 length: 13 residues.

This clonotype has ten or more counts. Relative to the germline gene, one junction end is altered; a read error may explain this. V gene TRBV4-3 combines with J gene TRBJ1-5; D is uncertain. This CDR3 comprises 15 residues. Germline V gives CDR1 LGHNA, CDR2 YSLEER. DNA for the CDR3: TGCGCCAGCAGCCAACAGGCGGGTTACAATCGGCCCCAGCATTTT. The encoded protein is CASSQQAGYNRPQHF.

About this clonotype: This may be a read error: a much more frequent sequence differs by one nucleotide. V gene TRBV3-1 combines with J gene TRBJ1-1; D remains ambiguous. Germline CDR1 reads LGHDT; CDR2 reads YNNKEL (reference sequence). The CDR3 consists of 16 residues. The ends were cut back, 0 bases at V and 0 bases at J, with 11 bases in the middle. This chain's CDR3 is CASSQEGKLMNTEAFF. CDR3 DNA sequence: TGTGCCAGCAGCCAAGAGGGGAAACTGATGAACACTGAAGCTTTCTTT.

This clonotype was recorded at least ten times. J is TRBJ1-1 and V is TRBV7-9; D is possibly TRBD1 (5 bases). The CDR3 extends over 13 amino acids. Germline V CDR1 and CDR2: SEHNR, FQNEAQ (reference sequence). Trimming took 1 base from V and 7 from J, leaving 10 bases between them. The DNA for the CDR3 is TGTGCCAGCAGCTTAGAAGGGAGGGGTGAAGCTTTCTTT. The encoded protein is CASSLEGRGEAFF.

This clonotype was found many times. The chain links TRBV27 to TRBJ1-2; D remains ambiguous. V gave up 5 bases and J gave up 5 bases, with 6 bases separating them. The germline gives CDR1 MNHEY, CDR2 SMNVEV (reference sequence). The CDR3 length is 11 residues. The chain's CDR3 is CASSDDYGYTF. The CDR3 bases are TGTGCCAGCAGTGACGATTATGGCTACACCTTC.

This clonotype was seen ten or more times. CDR3 protein: CASSPGGVYNEQFF. The CDR3 bases are TGCGCCAGCAGCCCGGGAGGGGTCTACAATGAGCAGTTCTTC. The genes are TRBV5-1 and TRBJ2-1, with TRBD2 matching 8 bases. Looked up from germline, CDR1 is SGHRS and CDR2 is YFSETQ. Trimming cost V 4 bases and J 3 bases; bases outside gene matches: 3. The length of the CDR3 is 14 residues.

The sample holds a few counts of this clonotype. The chain has TRBV3-1 and TRBJ2-4; D unclear. V was shortened by 2 bases and J by 6 bases, with 14 bases between the two germline ends. The CDR3 extends over 15 amino acids. Germline V lookup: CDR1 LGHDT, CDR2 YNNKEL (reference sequence). The CDR3 is CASSQSAHVINIQYF. The CDR3 coding sequence is TGTGCCAGCAGCCAAAGTGCACACGTCATAAACATTCAGTACTTC.

This clonotype was counted at least ten times. The V call is TRBV10-3, the J call TRBJ1-2; D remains ambiguous. V lost 2 bases to trimming and J lost 0 bases, with 7 bases between them. The germline gives CDR1 ENHRY, CDR2 SYGVKD. The CDR3 length is 14 residues. The CDR3 coding sequence is TGTGCCATCAGTGAGGTGGCGACTAACTATGGCTACACCTTC. This gives the protein CAISEVATNYGYTF.

There are many counts of this clonotype. This chain uses TRBV5-1 with TRBJ1-6; tentative D call: TRBD1 (6 bases). Per germline, CDR1 SGHRS and CDR2 YFSETQ. Trimming shortened V by 0 bases and J by 6 bases, and 16 bases separated the two germline ends. The CDR3 is made up of 17 amino acids. The CDR3 DNA is TGCGCCAGCAGCTTGGTCTCCCCGGACAGCAGTAATTCACCCCTCCACTTT. Its translation is CASSLVSPDSSNSPLHF. Drawing the rest from reference TRBV5-1 and TRBJ1-6, the complete variable domain is KAGVTQTPRYLIKTRGQQVTLSCSPISGHRSVSWYQQTPGQGLQFLFEYFSETQRNKGNFPGRFSGRQFSNSRSEMNVSTLELGDSALYLCASSLVSPDSSNSPLHFGNGTRLTVT.

This clonotype occurred a few times. The gene calls are TRBV27 and TRBJ2-1; 8 bases match TRBD1. The CDR3 loop spans 17 amino acids. Germline lookup yields CDR1 MNHEY and CDR2 SMNVEV (reference sequence). V lost 7 bases and J lost 4; bases outside the gene matches: 15. CDR3: CASKDGARTGRYNEQFF. CDR3 DNA: TGTGCCAGCAAGGACGGAGCAAGGACAGGGAGGTACAATGAGCAGTTCTTC.

This clonotype showed up many times. This chain connects TRBV6-5 to TRBJ2-3; D is unresolved. Trimming stripped 4 bases from V and 0 bases from J, with 8 bases between. The CDR3 extends over 14 amino acids. The germline V gene has CDR1 MNHEY and CDR2 SVGAGI. The CDR3 loop is CASSSALSTDTQYF. The CDR3 DNA sequence: TGTGCCAGCAGTTCAGCCCTTAGCACAGATACGCAGTATTTT.

This clonotype has ten or more counts. The CDR3 loop reads CSATRTGNTEAFF. For the CDR3, the DNA is TGCAGTGCTACGCGAACAGGGAACACTGAAGCTTTCTTT. This chain joins TRBV20-1 and TRBJ1-1; D may be TRBD1 (5 bases). Germline values: CDR1 DFQATT, CDR2 SNEGSKA (reference sequence). The V gene lost 4 bases and the J gene lost 1 base, with 10 bases spanning the gap. The CDR3 runs to 13 residues.

This clonotype was seen at least ten times. The gene calls are TRBV12-3 or TRBV12-4 and TRBJ2-3, with 8 bases lining up with TRBD2. This CDR3 spans 14 amino acids. Losses at the gene ends were 3 bases for V and 5 bases for J; bases not matched to a gene: 4. For the CDR3, the DNA is TGTGCCAGCAGTTTTACGGGGGGGGAAGATACGCAGTATTTT. Protein sequence: CASSFTGGEDTQYF.